This T cell receptor beta chain was recorded in a study of T cell responses to AZD1222 COVID-19 vaccine. Comments on this clone: Its antigen remains unidentified.

The CDR3 contains 12 residues. The V segment lost 5 bases and the J segment 7 bases; nucleotides outside the gene matches: 0. The germline V gene has CDR1 SGDLS and CDR2 YYNGEE. Second-dose groups at about 4 or about 12 weeks were pooled. Study conclusions and caveats: The study reported that nearly half of spike-specific TCRs target unmutated variant regions. Along spike, vaccine-associated CD4 TCRs were found throughout, with dominance at 160-218 and 743-854. Donors skewed white British and female; clonal diversity was possibly underestimated.

Produced via immunoSEQ multiplex PCR; TCRdb's table is partial and in-frame only. The repertoire consists of around 8,000 clones, with 70% to 90% occurring once and the leading ten covering less than 9%. This rearrangement joins TRBV9 to TRBJ1-3; 10 bases line up with TRBD1. Specimen: peripheral blood, collected 28 days after the second AZD1222 dose. The source of this sequence is an adult who received the AZD1222 COVID-19 vaccine. CDR3 amino acids: CASRGQGNTIYF. CDR3 sequence (DNA): TGTGCCAGCAGGGGACAGGGGAACACCATATATTTT.